A single sample gave rise to the 17 T cell receptor beta chains below, sequenced in a study of CD8+ T cells in alopecia areata. Isolated RNA was reverse transcribed into cDNA used as the sequencing template. The method was immunoSEQ multiplex PCR; TCRdb's version includes in-frame clones alone and lacks a portion of them. The data show around 160,000 clones, around 47% seen once. The sample taken for sequencing was CD4+ T cells sorted from blood. The receptors were gathered from a human donor with alopecia areata.

The chain employs TRBV29-1 and TRBJ1-4; D not certain. Germline CDR1 is SQVTM and CDR2 is ANQGSEA. This CDR3 is 12 amino acids long. The V end was cut by 2 bases, the J end by 3 bases, with 4 bases between. The CDR3 coding sequence is TGCAGCGTTGAACTGCCTAATGAAAAACTGTTTTTT. This sequence encodes CSVELPNEKLFF.

This clone was counted between two and nine times. The gene calls are TRBV6-5 and TRBJ2-7; D unresolved. Trimming cost V 2 bases and J 0 bases, with 5 bases left between them. The germline V gene encodes CDR1 MNHEY and CDR2 SVGAGI. CDR3 length: 13 amino acids. The CDR3 here is CASSYRVSYEQYF. CDR3 bases: TGTGCCAGCAGTTACCGGGTCTCCTACGAGCAGTACTTC.

This chain links TRBV6-6 with TRBJ2-1, with D perhaps matching TRBD1 (5 bases). CDR3 length: 14 amino acids. CDR1 and CDR2 from the germline V gene are MNHNY and SVGAGI (reference sequence). V lost 2 bases to trimming and J lost 10 bases, with 15 bases between them. CDR3 in DNA: TGTGCCAGCAGTTACCCCCCTGACAGAGCGGAGCAGTTCTTC. Its protein product is CASSYPPDRAEQFF.

The chain is built from TRBV25-1 and TRBJ1-4; 8 nucleotides match TRBD1. Germline CDR1 MGHDK, CDR2 SYGVNS. The V gene end was trimmed by 0 bases and the J gene end by 10 bases; junction bases not matched to a gene: 7. The CDR3 covers 15 residues. For the CDR3, the DNA is TGTGCCAGCAGTGAATACAGGGGGCATAAAGGAAAACTGTTTTTT. As protein: CASSEYRGHKGKLFF.

This chain links TRBV14 with TRBJ1-1; the D is unclear. V lost 6 bases and J lost 7, with 9 bases in between. This CDR3 is built from 11 residues. Germline V CDR1 and CDR2: SGHDN, FVKESK. The CDR3 sequence is CASSPVFEAFF. The CDR3 DNA reads TGTGCCAGCAGTCCAGTTTTTGAAGCTTTCTTT.

The chain recombines TRBV5-6 with TRBJ1-2; no reliable D call. The germline V gene has CDR1 SGHDT and CDR2 YYEEEE. The ends were cut back, 5 bases at V and 4 bases at J, with 9 bases in the middle. This CDR3 has 12 residues. The CDR3 region has the DNA TGTGCCAGCAGGGAGAGCGGCTATGGCTACACCTTC. Its protein product is CASRESGYGYTF.

The CDR3 reads CASSRRDSYQPQHF. In nucleotides, the CDR3 is TGTGCCAGCAGCCGCCGGGACAGCTATCAGCCCCAGCATTTT. V gene TRBV13 combines with J gene TRBJ1-5, with 7 bases lining up with TRBD1. Per the germline V gene, CDR1 is PRHDT and CDR2 is FYEKMQ (reference sequence). The J segment lost 5 bases and the V segment lost 5 bases, leaving 6 bases of the junction unmatched. The CDR3 is 14 amino acids.

This clone was seen a few times. The chain recombines TRBV5-1 with TRBJ2-1; D is ambiguous. Between the trimmed V and J ends, which lost 1 base and 6 bases, there was a span of 14 bases. The CDR3 consists of 15 residues. Germline CDR1 SGHRS, CDR2 YFSETQ. The CDR3 DNA follows: TGCGCCAGCAGCTTGATCGCGGAGCCCCCCAATGAGCAGTTCTTC. Encoded protein: CASSLIAEPPNEQFF. Complete variable domain (other parts from reference TRBV5-1 and TRBJ2-1): KAGVTQTPRYLIKTRGQQVTLSCSPISGHRSVSWYQQTPGQGLQFLFEYFSETQRNKGNFPGRFSGRQFSNSRSEMNVSTLELGDSALYLCASSLIAEPPNEQFFGPGTRLTVL.

This clone has more than one count but fewer than ten. V gene TRBV29-1 combines with J gene TRBJ2-5; TRBD2 matches at 8 bases. The V and J ends lost 4 bases and 4 bases, in that order; junction bases with no gene match: 11. CDR1 and CDR2 from the germline V gene are SQVTM and ANQGSEA. The CDR3 covers 15 residues. The chain's CDR3 is CSVGVRAGGLETQYF. CDR3 DNA sequence: TGCAGCGTTGGGGTTAGGGCGGGAGGACTAGAGACCCAGTACTTC.

This clone has a handful of counts. The chain carries TRBV5-1 and TRBJ1-1; D gene unclear. The CDR3 length is 13 residues. The germline CDR1 and CDR2 sequences are SGHRS and YFSETQ. Trimming removed 0 bases from V and 1 base from J, with 4 bases in between. For the CDR3, the DNA is TGCGCCAGCAGCTTGGGCAAGAACACTGAAGCTTTCTTT. It yields the protein CASSLGKNTEAFF.

This clone was detected only a few times. This chain uses TRBV6-5 with TRBJ2-7; D gene uncertain. This CDR3 contains 13 residues. The germline gives CDR1 MNHEY, CDR2 SVGAGI. The V end lost 8 bases, the J end lost 3 bases, and 14 bases lay between the germline ends. Written as DNA, the CDR3 is TGTGCCAGCTCTTCAGCCGTTTTCTACGAGCAGTACTTC. It encodes CASSSAVFYEQYF.

V usage is TRBV5-1 and J usage is TRBJ2-7; tentative D call: TRBD1 (7 bases). Trimming removed 4 bases at V and 3 bases at J, with 20 bases between. Germline V lookup: CDR1 SGHRS, CDR2 YFSETQ. The CDR3 covers 16 residues. The CDR3 spells CASSRGHRGLFYEQYF. The CDR3 coding sequence is TGCGCCAGCAGCCGGGGGCACAGGGGCCTATTCTACGAGCAGTACTTC.

The chain joins TRBV25-1 to TRBJ2-5, with no clear D. The CDR3 length is 14 residues. The germline CDR1 and CDR2 sequences are MGHDK and SYGVNS. Deletions cut 0 bases from V and 4 bases from J, with 9 bases between. The CDR3, as DNA: TGTGCCAGCAGTGAATATATTCTAGGAGAGACCCAGTACTTC. Amino acid sequence: CASSEYILGETQYF.

This sequence joins TRBV29-1 and TRBJ2-1; TRBD2 matches 7 bases. Germline CDR1 SQVTM, CDR2 ANQGSEA. The V segment lost 6 bases and the J segment 6 bases; nucleotides outside the gene matches: 5. This CDR3 has 12 residues. The CDR3 loop reads CSVLRTSNEQFF. In nucleotides, the CDR3 is TGCAGCGTCCTGCGGACTAGCAATGAGCAGTTCTTC.

This chain joins TRBV30 and TRBJ1-5, with 7 bases fitting TRBD1. Germline V CDR1 and CDR2: GTSNPN, SVGIG (reference sequence). Trimming cost V 1 base and J 7 bases; bases outside gene matches: 7. The CDR3 is 14 amino acids. The CDR3 DNA reads TGTGCCTGGAGTGCCAGACAGGGCGGCCAGCCCCAGCATTTT. This translates into CAWSARQGGQPQHF.

This clone was recorded a few times. This rearrangement joins TRBV5-1 to TRBJ2-7, with D perhaps TRBD2 (6 bases). Germline values: CDR1 SGHRS, CDR2 YFSETQ. Trimming cost V 0 bases and J 7 bases, with 17 bases left between them. The CDR3 is made up of 15 amino acids. The CDR3 here is CASSLEPRLVGEQYF. CDR3 DNA: TGCGCCAGCAGCTTGGAACCCAGACTAGTTGGGGAGCAGTACTTC. The full variable domain, with the rest looked up from reference TRBV5-1 and TRBJ2-7, is KAGVTQTPRYLIKTRGQQVTLSCSPISGHRSVSWYQQTPGQGLQFLFEYFSETQRNKGNFPGRFSGRQFSNSRSEMNVSTLELGDSALYLCASSLEPRLVGEQYFGPGTRLTVT.

The V gene is TRBV5-1, the J gene TRBJ2-1; D might be TRBD2 (7 bases). V lost 3 bases, J lost 5 bases, and 15 bases lay in between. Germline lookup yields CDR1 SGHRS and CDR2 YFSETQ. The CDR3 runs to 15 residues. CDR3 residues: CASSSGGRTDNEQFF. DNA of the CDR3: TGCGCCAGCAGCTCGGGGGGCAGGACAGACAATGAGCAGTTCTTC. Using reference TRBV5-1 and TRBJ2-1 for the parts outside the CDR3, the full variable domain is KAGVTQTPRYLIKTRGQQVTLSCSPISGHRSVSWYQQTPGQGLQFLFEYFSETQRNKGNFPGRFSGRQFSNSRSEMNVSTLELGDSALYLCASSSGGRTDNEQFFGPGTRLTVL.